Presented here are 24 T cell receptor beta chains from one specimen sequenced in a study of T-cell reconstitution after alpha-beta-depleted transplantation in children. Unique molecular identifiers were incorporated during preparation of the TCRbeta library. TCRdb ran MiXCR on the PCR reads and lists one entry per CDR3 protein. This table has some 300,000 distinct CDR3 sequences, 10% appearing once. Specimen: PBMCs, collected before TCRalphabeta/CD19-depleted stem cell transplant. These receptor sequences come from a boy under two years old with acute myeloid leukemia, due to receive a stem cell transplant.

CDR3 loop: CASSLTGIEQYF. For the CDR3, the DNA is TGCGCCAGCAGCTTGACAGGGATCGAGCAGTACTTC. This chain uses TRBV5-1 with TRBJ2-7; D is perhaps TRBD1 (6 bases). This CDR3 has 12 amino acids. V lost 1 base to trimming and J lost 6 bases, with 8 bases between them. Per the germline V gene, CDR1 is SGHRS and CDR2 is YFSETQ.

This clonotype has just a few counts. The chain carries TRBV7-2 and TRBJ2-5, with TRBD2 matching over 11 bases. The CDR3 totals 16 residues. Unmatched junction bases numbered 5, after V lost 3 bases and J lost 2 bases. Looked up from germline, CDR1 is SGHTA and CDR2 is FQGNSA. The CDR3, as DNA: TGTGCCAGCAGCTTGTGGGGACTAGCGGTTCAAGAGACCCAGTACTTC. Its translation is CASSLWGLAVQETQYF.

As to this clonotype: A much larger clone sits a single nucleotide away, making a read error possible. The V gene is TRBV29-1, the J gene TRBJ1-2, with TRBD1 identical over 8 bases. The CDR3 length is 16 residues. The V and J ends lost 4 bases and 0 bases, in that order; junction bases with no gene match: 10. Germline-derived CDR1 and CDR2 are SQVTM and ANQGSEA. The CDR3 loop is CSVGSHGQGSNYGYTF. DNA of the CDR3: TGCAGCGTTGGTTCTCATGGACAGGGTTCTAACTATGGCTACACCTTC.

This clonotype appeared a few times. CDR3 residues: CASSASSGTIQYF. The CDR3 region has the DNA TGTGCCAGCAGCGCATCAAGTGGGACCATTCAGTACTTC. The chain couples TRBV9 to TRBJ2-4; D is perhaps TRBD1 or TRBD2 (5 bases each). V was pared by 3 bases and J by 9 bases, with 13 bases between. CDR1 and CDR2 (germline): SGDLS, YYNGEE. The CDR3 spans 13 residues.

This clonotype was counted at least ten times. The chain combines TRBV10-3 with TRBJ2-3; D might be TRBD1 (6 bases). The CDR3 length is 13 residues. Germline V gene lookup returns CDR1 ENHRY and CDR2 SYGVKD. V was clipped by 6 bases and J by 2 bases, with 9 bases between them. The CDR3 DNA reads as TGTGCCATCAGCAGGGGCCTCACAGATACGCAGTATTTT. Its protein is CAISRGLTDTQYF.

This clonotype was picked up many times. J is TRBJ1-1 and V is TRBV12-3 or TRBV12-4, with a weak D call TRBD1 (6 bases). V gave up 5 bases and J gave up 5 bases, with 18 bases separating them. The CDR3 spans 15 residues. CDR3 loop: CASSPPTGGETEAFF. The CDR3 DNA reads TGTGCCAGCAGTCCCCCGACAGGAGGGGAGACTGAAGCTTTCTTT.

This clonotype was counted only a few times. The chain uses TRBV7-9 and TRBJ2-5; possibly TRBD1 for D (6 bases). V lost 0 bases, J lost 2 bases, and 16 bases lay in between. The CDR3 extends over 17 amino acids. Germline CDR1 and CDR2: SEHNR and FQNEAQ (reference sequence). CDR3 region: CASSLAGLGAHQETQYF. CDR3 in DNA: TGTGCCAGCAGCTTAGCAGGATTGGGGGCGCATCAAGAGACCCAGTACTTC.

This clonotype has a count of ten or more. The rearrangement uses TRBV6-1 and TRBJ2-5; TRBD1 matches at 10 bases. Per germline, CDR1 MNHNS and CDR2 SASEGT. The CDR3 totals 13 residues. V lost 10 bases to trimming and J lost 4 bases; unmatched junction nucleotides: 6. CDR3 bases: TGTGCCACTCAAGGGACAGGGGTAGAGACCCAGTACTTC. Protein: CATQGTGVETQYF.

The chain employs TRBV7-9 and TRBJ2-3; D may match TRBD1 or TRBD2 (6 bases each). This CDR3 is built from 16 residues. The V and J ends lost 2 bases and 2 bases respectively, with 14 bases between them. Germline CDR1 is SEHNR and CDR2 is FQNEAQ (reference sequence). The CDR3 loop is CASSLRGAAATDTQYF. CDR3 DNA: TGTGCCAGCAGCTTAAGGGGGGCGGCGGCCACAGATACGCAGTATTTT.

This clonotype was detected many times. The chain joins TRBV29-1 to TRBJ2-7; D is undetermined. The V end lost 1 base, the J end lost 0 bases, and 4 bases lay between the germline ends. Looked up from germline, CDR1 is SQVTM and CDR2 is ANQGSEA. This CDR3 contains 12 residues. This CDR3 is CSVEGSSYEQYF. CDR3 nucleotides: TGCAGCGTTGAAGGGAGCTCCTACGAGCAGTACTTC.

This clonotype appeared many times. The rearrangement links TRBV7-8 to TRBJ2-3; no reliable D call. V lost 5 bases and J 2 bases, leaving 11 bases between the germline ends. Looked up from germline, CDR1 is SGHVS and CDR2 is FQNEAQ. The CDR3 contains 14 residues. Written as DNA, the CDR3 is TGTGCCAGCAGCCGGCGTGGCTTCACAGATACGCAGTATTTT. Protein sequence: CASSRRGFTDTQYF. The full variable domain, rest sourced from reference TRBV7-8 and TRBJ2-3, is GAGVSQSPRYKVAKRGQDVALRCDPISGHVSLFWYQQALGQGPEFLTYFQNEAQLDKSGLPSDRFFAERPEGSVSTLKIQRTQQEDSAVYLCASSRRGFTDTQYFGPGTRLTVL.

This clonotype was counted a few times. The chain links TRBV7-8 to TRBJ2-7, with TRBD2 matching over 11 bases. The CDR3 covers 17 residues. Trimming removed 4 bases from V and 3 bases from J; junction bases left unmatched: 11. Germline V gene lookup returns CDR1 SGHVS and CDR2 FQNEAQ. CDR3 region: CASSSGFGLAGLYEQYF. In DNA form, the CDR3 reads TGTGCCAGCAGCTCAGGGTTCGGACTAGCGGGCCTCTACGAGCAGTACTTC.

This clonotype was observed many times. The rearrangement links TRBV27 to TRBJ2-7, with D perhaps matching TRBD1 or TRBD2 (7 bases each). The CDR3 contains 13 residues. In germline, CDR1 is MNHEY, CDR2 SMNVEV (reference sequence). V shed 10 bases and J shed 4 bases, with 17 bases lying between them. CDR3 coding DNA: TGTGCCACCAGGGGGAGGGGGCAATACGAGCAGTACTTC. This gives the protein CATRGRGQYEQYF.

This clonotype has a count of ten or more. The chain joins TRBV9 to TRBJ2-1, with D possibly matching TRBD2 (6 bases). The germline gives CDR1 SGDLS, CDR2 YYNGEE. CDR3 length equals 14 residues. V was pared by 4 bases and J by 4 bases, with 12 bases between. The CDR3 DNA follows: TGTGCCAGCAGCCCCCAAGGACTATACAATGAGCAGTTCTTC. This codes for CASSPQGLYNEQFF.

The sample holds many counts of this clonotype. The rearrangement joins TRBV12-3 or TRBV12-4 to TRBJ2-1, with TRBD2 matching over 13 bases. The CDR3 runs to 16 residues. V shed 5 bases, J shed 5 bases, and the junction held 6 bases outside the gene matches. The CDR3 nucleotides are TGTGCCAGCAGTCTCCGGACTAGCGGGAGTCACAATGAGCAGTTCTTC. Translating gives CASSLRTSGSHNEQFF.

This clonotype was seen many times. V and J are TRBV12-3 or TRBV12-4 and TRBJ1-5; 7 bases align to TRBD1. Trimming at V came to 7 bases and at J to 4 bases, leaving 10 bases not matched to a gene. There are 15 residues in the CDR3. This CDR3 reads CASTPGDRLNQPQHF. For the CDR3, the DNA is TGTGCCAGCACCCCTGGGGACAGACTGAATCAGCCCCAGCATTTT.

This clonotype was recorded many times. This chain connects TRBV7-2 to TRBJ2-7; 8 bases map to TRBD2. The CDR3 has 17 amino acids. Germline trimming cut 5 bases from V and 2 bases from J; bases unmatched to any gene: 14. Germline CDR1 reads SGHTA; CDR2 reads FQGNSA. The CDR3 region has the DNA TGTGCCAGCAGCCTGAAAGGCGGGGGGCTCCAAGCCTACGAGCAGTACTTC. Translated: CASSLKGGGLQAYEQYF. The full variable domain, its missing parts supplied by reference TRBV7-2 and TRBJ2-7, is GAGVSQSPSNKVTEKGKDVELRCDPISGHTALYWYRQSLGQGLEFLIYFQGNSAPDKSGLPSDRFSAERTGGSVSTLTIQRTQQEDSAVYLCASSLKGGGLQAYEQYFGPGTRLTVT.

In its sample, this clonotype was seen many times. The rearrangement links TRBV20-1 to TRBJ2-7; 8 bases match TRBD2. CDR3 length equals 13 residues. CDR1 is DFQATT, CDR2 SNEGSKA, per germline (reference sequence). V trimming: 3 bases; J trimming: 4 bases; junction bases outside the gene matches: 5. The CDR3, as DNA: TGCAGTGCTAGCGTAGGACTAGCTTACGAGCAGTACTTC. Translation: CSASVGLAYEQYF.

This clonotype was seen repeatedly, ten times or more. Here the CDR3 DNA reads TGCAGTGCGCCGACTAGCGGGGGGGCTTCAGATACGCAGTATTTT. This sequence encodes CSAPTSGGASDTQYF. The chain is built from TRBV20-1 and TRBJ2-3; 14 bases agree with TRBD2. The CDR3 runs to 15 residues. V shed 6 bases, J shed 4 bases, and the junction held 6 bases outside the gene matches. Germline CDR1 and CDR2: DFQATT and SNEGSKA (reference sequence).

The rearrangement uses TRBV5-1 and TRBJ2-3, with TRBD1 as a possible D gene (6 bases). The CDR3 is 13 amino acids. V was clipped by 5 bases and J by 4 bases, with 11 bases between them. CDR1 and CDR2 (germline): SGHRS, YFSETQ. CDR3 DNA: TGCGCCAGCAGGTCAGGGGTCGCAGATACGCAGTATTTT. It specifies CASRSGVADTQYF.

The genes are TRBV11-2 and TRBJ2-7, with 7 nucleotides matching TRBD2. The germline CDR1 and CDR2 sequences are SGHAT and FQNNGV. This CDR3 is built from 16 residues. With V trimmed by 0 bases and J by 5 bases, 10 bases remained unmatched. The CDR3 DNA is TGTGCCAGCAGCTTAGATTTGGCGGGAGTCTTGGACGAGCAGTACTTC. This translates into CASSLDLAGVLDEQYF.

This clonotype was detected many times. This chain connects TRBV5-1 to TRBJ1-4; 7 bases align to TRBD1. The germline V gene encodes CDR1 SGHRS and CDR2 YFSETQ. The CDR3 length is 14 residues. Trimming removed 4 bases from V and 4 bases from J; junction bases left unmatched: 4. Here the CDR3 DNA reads TGCGCCAGCAGCCGGGACAGCCTTAATGAAAAACTGTTTTTT. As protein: CASSRDSLNEKLFF.

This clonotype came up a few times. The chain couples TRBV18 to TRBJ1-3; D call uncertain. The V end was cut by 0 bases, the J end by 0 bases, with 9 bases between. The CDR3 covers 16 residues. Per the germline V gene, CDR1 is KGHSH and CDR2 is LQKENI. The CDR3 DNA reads TGTGCCAGCTCACCACCGAAAGTAAGCTCTGGAAACACCATATATTTT. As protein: CASSPPKVSSGNTIYF.

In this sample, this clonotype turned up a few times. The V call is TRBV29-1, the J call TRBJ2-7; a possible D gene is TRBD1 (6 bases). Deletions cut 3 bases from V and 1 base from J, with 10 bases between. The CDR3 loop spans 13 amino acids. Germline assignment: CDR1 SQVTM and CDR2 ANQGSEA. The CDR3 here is CSVESQGSYEQYF. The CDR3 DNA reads TGCAGCGTTGAGTCACAGGGTTCCTACGAGCAGTACTTC.